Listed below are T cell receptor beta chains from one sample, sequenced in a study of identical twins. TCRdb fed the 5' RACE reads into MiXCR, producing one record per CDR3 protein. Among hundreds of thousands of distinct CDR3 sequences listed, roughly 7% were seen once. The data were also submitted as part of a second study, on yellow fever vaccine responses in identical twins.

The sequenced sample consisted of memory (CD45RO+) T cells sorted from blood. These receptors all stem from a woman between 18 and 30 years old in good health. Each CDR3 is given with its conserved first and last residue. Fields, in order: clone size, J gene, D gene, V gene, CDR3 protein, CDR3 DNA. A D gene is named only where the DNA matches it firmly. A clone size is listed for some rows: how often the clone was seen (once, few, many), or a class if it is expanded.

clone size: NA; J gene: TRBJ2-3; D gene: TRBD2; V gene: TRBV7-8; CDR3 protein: CASSLAASGGFRTDTQYF; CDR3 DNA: TGTGCCAGCAGCTTAGCGGCTAGCGGGGGGTTCCGCACAGATACGCAGTATTTT
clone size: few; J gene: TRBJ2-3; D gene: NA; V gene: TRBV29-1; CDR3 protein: CSALPAEGGNTDTQYF; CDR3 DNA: TGCAGCGCCCTACCGGCGGAGGGGGGAAACACAGATACGCAGTATTTT
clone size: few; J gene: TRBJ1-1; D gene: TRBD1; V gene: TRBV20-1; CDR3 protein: CSAREGDRAFF; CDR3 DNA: TGCAGTGCTAGAGAGGGGGACAGGGCTTTCTTT
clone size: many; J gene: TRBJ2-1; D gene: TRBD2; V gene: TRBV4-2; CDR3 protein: CASSQEASGAYNEQFF; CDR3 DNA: TGTGCCAGCAGCCAAGAGGCTAGCGGGGCCTACAATGAGCAGTTCTTC
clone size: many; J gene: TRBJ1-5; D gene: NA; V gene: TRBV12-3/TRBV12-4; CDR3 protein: CASTPRDSNQPQHF; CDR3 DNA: TGTGCCAGCACCCCTCGTGACAGCAATCAGCCCCAGCATTTT
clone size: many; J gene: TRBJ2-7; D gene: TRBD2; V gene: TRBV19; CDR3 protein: CASSTSGGYEQYF; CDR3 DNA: TGTGCCAGTAGTACCAGCGGGGGCTACGAGCAGTACTTC
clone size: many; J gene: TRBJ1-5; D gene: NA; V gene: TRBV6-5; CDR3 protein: CASSYGSGERQPQHF; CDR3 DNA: TGTGCCAGCAGTTACGGGTCGGGGGAACGGCAGCCCCAGCATTTT
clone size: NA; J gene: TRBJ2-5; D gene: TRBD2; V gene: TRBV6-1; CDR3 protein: CASQAREGATQYF; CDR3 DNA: TGTGCCAGCCAGGCGCGGGAGGGGGCGACCCAGTACTTC
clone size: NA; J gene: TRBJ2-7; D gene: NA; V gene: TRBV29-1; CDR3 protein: CSNPTRGPPLYEQYF; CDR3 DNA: TGCAGCAACCCGACCCGGGGCCCCCCGCTCTACGAGCAGTACTTC
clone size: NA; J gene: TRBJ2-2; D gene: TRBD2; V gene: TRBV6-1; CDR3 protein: CASRTRTSGGNTGELFF; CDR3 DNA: TGTGCCAGCAGGACACGGACTAGCGGGGGGAACACCGGGGAGCTGTTTTTT
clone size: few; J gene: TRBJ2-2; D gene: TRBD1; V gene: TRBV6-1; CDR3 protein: CASSTGGMGRNTGELFF; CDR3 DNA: TGTGCCAGCAGTACAGGGGGCATGGGGAGGAACACCGGGGAGCTGTTTTTT
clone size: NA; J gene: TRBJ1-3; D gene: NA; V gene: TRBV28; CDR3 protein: CAATLLGTIYF; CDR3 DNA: TGTGCCGCCACCTTGCTGGGCACCATATATTTT
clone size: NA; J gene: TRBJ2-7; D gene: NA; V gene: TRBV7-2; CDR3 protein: CASSSLAFAPLEQYF; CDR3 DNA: TGTGCCAGCAGCTCCTTAGCGTTTGCGCCCCTCGAGCAGTACTTC
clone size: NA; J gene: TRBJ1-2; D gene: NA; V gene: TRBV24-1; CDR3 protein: CATSDFRGYGYTF; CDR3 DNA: TGTGCCACCAGTGATTTCAGGGGCTATGGCTACACCTTC
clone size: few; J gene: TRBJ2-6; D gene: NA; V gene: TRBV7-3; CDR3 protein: CASSPQTGKSSGANVLTF; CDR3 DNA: TGTGCCAGCAGCCCCCAGACAGGAAAGAGCTCTGGGGCCAACGTCCTGACTTTC
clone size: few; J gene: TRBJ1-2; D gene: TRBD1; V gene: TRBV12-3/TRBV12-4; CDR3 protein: CASSSTGQGLYYGYTF; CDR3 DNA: TGTGCCAGCAGTTCGACGGGACAGGGGCTGTACTATGGCTACACCTTC
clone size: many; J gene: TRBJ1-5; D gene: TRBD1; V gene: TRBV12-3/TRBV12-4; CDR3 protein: CASSPNRGPGAQHF; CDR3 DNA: TGTGCCAGCAGCCCTAACAGGGGACCGGGGGCCCAGCATTTT
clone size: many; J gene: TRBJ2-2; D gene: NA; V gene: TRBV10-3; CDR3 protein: CAISAAVNTGELFF; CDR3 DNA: TGTGCCATCAGTGCCGCAGTGAACACCGGGGAGCTGTTTTTT
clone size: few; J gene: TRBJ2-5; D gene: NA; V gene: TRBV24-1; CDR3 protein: CATSDYTPGDQETQYF; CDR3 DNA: TGTGCCACCAGTGATTACACCCCCGGGGACCAAGAGACCCAGTACTTC
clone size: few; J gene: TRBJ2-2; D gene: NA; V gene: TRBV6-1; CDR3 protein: CASRSGRSTGELFF; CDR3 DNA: TGTGCCAGCAGAAGTGGGCGCAGCACCGGGGAGCTGTTTTTT
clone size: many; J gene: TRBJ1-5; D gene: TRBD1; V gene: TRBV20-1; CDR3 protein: CSAREDRGNQPQHF; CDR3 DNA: TGCAGTGCTAGAGAGGACAGGGGCAATCAGCCCCAGCATTTT
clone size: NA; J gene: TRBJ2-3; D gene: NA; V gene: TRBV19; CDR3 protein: CASSIDRLSADTQYF; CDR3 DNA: TGTGCCAGTAGTATAGATCGGCTTAGCGCGGATACGCAGTATTTT
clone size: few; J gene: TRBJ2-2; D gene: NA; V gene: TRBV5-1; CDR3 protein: CASSLFSNTGELFF; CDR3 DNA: TGCGCCAGCAGCTTGTTCTCGAACACCGGGGAGCTGTTTTTT
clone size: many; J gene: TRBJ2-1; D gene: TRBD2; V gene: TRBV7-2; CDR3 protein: CASSLVLAGGEQFF; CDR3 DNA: TGTGCCAGCAGCTTAGTTTTAGCGGGGGGGGAGCAGTTCTTC
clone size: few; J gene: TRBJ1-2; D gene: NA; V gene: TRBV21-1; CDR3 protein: CASSKIGQLNGYTF; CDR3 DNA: TGTGCCAGCAGCAAAATTGGACAACTAAATGGCTACACCTTC
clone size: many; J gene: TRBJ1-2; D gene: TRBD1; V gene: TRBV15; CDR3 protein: CATSRDRVGGLYGYTF; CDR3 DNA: TGTGCCACCAGCAGAGATCGCGTAGGGGGCCTCTATGGCTACACCTTC
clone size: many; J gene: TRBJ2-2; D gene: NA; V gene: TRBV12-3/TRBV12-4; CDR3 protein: CASSPRDSTGELFF; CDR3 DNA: TGTGCCAGCAGTCCCCGGGATAGCACCGGGGAGCTGTTTTTT
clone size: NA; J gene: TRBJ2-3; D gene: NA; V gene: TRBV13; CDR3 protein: CASSRGTSTDTQYF; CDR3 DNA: TGTGCCAGCAGCCGAGGGACTAGCACAGATACGCAGTATTTT
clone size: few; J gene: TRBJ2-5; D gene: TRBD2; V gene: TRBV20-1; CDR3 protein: CSARGIGTSGTMMETQYF; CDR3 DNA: TGCAGTGCTAGAGGAATAGGGACTAGCGGGACTATGATGGAGACCCAGTACTTC
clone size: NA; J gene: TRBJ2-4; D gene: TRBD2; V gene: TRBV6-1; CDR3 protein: CASSHGGVENIQYF; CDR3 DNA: TGTGCCAGCAGCCACGGGGGGGTCGAAAACATTCAGTACTTC
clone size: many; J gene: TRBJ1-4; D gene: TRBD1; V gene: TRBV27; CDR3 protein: CASSPGTGFRLFF; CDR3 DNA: TGTGCCAGCAGTCCCGGGACAGGATTTCGGCTGTTTTTT
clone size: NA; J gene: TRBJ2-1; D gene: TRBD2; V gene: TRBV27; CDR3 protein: CASSLYPGLADFFYNEQFF; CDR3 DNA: TGTGCCAGCAGTTTGTACCCCGGGCTAGCGGATTTTTTTTACAATGAGCAGTTCTTC
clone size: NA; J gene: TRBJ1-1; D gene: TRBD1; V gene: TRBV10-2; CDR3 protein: CASSDPGQVATEAFF; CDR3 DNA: TGCGCCAGCAGTGACCCGGGACAGGTAGCCACTGAAGCTTTCTTT
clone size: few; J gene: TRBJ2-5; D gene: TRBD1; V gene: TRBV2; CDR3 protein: CASSRSTGPQETQYF; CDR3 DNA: TGTGCCAGCAGCCGATCGACAGGGCCCCAAGAGACCCAGTACTTC
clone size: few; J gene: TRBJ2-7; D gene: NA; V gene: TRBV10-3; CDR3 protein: CAISEGQGTGEQYF; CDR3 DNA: TGTGCCATCAGTGAGGGCCAGGGTACAGGCGAGCAGTACTTC
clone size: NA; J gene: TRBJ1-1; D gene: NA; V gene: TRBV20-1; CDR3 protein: CSANEPADKEAFF; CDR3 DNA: TGCAGTGCTAACGAACCAGCCGACAAGGAAGCTTTCTTT
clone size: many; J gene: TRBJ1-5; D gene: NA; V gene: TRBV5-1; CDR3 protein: CASSLAGMSNQPQHF; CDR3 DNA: TGCGCCAGCAGCTTGGCGGGTATGAGCAATCAGCCCCAGCATTTT
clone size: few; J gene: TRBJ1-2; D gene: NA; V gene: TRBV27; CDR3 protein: CASSLGRTYGYTF; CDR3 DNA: TGTGCCAGCAGTTTAGGAAGAACCTATGGCTACACCTTC
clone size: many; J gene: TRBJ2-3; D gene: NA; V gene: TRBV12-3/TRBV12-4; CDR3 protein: CASTLGTVADTQYF; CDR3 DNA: TGTGCCAGCACACTGGGGACCGTCGCAGATACGCAGTATTTT
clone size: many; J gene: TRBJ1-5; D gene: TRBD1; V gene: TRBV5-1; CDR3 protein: CASSLMTPDREAWSNQPQHF; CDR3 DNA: TGCGCCAGCAGCTTGATGACCCCGGACAGGGAGGCTTGGAGCAATCAGCCCCAGCATTTT
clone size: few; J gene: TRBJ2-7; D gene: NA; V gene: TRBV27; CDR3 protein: CASSLGGRTGSYEQYF; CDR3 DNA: TGTGCCAGCAGTTTAGGGGGGAGGACAGGCTCCTACGAGCAGTACTTC
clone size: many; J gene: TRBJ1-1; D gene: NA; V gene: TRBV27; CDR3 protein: CASSSLNIGTEAFF; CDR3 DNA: TGTGCCAGCAGTTCCCTAAACATCGGCACTGAAGCTTTCTTT
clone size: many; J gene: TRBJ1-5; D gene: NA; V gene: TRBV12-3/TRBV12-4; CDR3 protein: CASSFLSGRDQPQHF; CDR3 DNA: TGTGCCAGCAGTTTCCTTTCGGGTCGGGATCAGCCCCAGCATTTT
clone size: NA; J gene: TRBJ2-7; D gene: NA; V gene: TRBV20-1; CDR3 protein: CSATRTEGYSYEQYF; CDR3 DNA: TGCAGTGCTACGAGGACGGAGGGATATTCCTACGAGCAGTACTTC
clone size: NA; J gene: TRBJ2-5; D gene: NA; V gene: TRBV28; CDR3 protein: CASSEAWGPETQYF; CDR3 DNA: TGTGCCAGCAGCGAGGCATGGGGTCCAGAGACCCAGTACTTC
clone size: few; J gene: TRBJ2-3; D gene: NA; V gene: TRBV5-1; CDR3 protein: CASSPHRDTQYF; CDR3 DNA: TGCGCCAGCAGCCCGCACAGGGATACGCAGTATTTT
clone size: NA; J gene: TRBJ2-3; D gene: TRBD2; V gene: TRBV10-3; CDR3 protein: CAISGTIAGGSTDTQYF; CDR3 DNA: TGTGCCATCAGTGGGACCATAGCGGGGGGGTCCACAGATACGCAGTATTTT
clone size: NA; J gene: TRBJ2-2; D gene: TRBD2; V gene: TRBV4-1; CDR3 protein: CASSQEGLAGGKSRTGELFF; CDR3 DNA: TGCGCCAGCAGCCAAGAGGGACTAGCGGGGGGCAAGTCGAGGACCGGGGAGCTGTTTTTT
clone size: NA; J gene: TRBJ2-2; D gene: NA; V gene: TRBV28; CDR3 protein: CASSFYVTGELFF; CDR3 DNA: TGTGCCAGCAGTTTTTATGTCACCGGGGAGCTGTTTTTT
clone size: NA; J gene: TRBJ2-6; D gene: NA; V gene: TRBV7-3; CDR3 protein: CASSLTSGQSSGANVLTF; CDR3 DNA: TGTGCCAGCAGCTTAACATCAGGCCAGAGCTCTGGGGCCAACGTCCTGACTTTC
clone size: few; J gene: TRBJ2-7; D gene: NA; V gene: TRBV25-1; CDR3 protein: CASSVTGDSYEQYF; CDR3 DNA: TGTGCCAGCAGTGTTACGGGCGACTCCTACGAGCAGTACTTC
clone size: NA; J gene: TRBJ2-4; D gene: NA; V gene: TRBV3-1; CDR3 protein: CASSQRGAGAKNIQYF; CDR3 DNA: TGTGCCAGCAGCCAACGGGGGGCAGGCGCCAAAAACATTCAGTACTTC
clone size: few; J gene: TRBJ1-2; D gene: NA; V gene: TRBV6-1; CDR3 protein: CASSETPGASYGYTF; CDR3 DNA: TGTGCCAGCAGTGAGACTCCGGGAGCCTCCTATGGCTACACCTTC